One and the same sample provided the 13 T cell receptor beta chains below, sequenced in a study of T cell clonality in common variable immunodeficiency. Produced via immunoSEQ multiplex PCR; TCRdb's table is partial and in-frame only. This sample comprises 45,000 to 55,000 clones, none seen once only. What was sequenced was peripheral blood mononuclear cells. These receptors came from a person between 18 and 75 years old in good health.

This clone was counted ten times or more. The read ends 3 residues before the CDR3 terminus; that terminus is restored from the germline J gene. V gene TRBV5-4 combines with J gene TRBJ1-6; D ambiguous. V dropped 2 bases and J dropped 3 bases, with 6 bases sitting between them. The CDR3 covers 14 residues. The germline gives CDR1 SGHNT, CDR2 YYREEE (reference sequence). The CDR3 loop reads CASSFGFYNSPLHF. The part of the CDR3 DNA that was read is TGTGCCAGCAGCTTTGGCTTCTATAATTCACCC. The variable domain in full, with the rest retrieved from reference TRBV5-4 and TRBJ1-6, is ETGVTQSPTHLIKTRGQQVTLRCSSQSGHNTVSWYQQALGQGPQFIFQYYREEENGRGNFPPRFSGLQFPNYSSELNVNALELDDSALYLCASSFGFYNSPLHFGNGTRLTVT.

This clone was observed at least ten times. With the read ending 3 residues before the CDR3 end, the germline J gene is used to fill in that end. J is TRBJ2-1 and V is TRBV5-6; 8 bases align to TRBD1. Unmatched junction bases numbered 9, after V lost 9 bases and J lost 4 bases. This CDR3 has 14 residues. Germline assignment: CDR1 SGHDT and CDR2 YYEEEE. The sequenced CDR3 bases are TGTGCCACCAATCGACAGGGGAATTACAATGAG. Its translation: CATNRQGNYNE. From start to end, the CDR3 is CATNRQGNYNEQFF.

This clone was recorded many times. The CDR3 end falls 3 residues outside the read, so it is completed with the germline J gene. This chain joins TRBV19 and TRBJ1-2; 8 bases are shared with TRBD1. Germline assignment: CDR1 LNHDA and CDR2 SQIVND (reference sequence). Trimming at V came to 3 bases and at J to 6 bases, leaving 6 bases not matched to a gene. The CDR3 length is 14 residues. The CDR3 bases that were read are TGTGCCAGTAGTATCAGGACAGGGAGGAATGGC. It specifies CASSIRTGRNG. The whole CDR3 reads CASSIRTGRNGYTF.

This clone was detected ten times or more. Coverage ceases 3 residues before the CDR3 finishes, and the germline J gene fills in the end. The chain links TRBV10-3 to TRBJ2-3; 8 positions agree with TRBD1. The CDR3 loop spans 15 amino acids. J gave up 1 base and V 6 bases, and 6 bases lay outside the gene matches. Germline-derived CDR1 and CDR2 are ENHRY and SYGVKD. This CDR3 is CAIRPTGAGTDTQYF. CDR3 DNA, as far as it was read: TGTGCCATCAGACCGACAGGGGCTGGCACAGATACG.

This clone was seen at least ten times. CDR3 bases read: TGTGCCACCAGTGGCGGAGCGGGAGTACGCACAGATACG. Its translation: CATSGGAGVRTDT. In full, the CDR3 reads CATSGGAGVRTDTQYF. This rearrangement joins TRBV24-1 to TRBJ2-3; 8 bases are a match to TRBD2. Read sequence stops 3 residues before the CDR3 end, and the germline J gene provides the missing end. The germline V gene has CDR1 KGHDR and CDR2 SFDVKD. This CDR3 contains 16 residues. Trimming removed 5 bases from V and 1 base from J; junction bases left unmatched: 7.

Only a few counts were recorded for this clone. CDR3 bases read: TGCGCCAGCAGCGTAGTTGTCGTGACAGATACG. It is translated as CASSVVVVTDT. The full CDR3 sequence reads CASSVVVVTDTQYF. The gene calls are TRBV10-2 and TRBJ2-3, with unresolved D. The missing CDR3 end, 3 residues past where the read stops, is filled in from the germline J gene. CDR3 length: 14 amino acids. V was shortened by 6 bases and J by 3 bases, with 13 bases between the two germline ends. Per the germline V gene, CDR1 is WSHSY and CDR2 is SAAADI.

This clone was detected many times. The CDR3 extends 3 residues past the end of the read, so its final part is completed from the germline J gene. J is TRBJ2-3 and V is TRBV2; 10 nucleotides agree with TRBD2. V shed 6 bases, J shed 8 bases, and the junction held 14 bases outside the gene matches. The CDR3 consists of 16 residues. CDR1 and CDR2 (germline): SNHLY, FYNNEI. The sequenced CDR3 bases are TGTGCCAGCAGCACCGGACTAGCGGCCGGTGTTGGTACG. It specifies CASSTGLAAGVGT. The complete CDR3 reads CASSTGLAAGVGTQYF. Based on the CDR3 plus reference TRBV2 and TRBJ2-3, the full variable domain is EPEVTQTPSHQVTQMGQEVILRCVPISNHLYFYWYRQILGQKVEFLVSFYNNEISEKSEIFDDQFSVERPDGSNFTLKIRSTKLEDSAMYFCASSTGLAAGVGTQYFGPGTRLTVL.

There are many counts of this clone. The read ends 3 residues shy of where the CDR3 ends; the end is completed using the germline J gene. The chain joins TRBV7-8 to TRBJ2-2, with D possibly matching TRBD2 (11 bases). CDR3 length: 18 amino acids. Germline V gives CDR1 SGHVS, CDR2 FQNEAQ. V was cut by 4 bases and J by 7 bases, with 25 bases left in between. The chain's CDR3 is CASSWDRGTSGSSGELFF. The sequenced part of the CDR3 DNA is TGTGCCAGCAGCTGGGACAGGGGTACTAGCGGGAGTAGCGGGGAG. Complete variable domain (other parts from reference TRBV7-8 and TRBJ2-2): GAGVSQSPRYKVAKRGQDVALRCDPISGHVSLFWYQQALGQGPEFLTYFQNEAQLDKSGLPSDRFFAERPEGSVSTLKIQRTQQEDSAVYLCASSWDRGTSGSSGELFFGEGSRLTVL.

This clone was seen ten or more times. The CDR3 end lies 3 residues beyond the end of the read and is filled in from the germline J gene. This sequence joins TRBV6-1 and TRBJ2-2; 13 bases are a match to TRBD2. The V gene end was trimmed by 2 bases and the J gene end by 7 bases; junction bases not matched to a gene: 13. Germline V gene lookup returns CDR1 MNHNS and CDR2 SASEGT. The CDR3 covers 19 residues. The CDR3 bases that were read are TGTGCCAGCAGTGAATCTTCACCAGGACTAGCGGGAGTAGGCGGGGAG. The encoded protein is CASSESSPGLAGVGGE. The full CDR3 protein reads CASSESSPGLAGVGGELFF.

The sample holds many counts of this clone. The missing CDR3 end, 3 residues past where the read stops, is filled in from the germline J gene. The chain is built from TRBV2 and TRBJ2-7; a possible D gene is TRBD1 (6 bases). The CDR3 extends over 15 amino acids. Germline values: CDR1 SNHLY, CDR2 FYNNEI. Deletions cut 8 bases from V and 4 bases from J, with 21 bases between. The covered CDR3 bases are TGTGCCAGCCGACAGGTCACCCAACAGCCATACGAG. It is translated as CASRQVTQQPYE. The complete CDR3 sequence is CASRQVTQQPYEQYF.

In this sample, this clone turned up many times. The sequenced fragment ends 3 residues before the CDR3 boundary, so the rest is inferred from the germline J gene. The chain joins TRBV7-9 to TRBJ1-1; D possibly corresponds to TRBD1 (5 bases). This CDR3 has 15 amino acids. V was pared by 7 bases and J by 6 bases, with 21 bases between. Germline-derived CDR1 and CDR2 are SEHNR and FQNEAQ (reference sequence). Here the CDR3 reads CASTWGGGFVSEAFF. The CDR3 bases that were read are TGTGCCAGCACCTGGGGGGGAGGGTTCGTTTCTGAA.

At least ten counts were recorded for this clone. CDR3 DNA (partial): TGCAGTGCCACAGGGGGCTCTTTGGGC. Its translation: CSATGGSLG. The CDR3 as a whole reads CSATGGSLGYTF. V gene TRBV20-1 combines with J gene TRBJ1-2, with 9 positions matching TRBD1. The read terminates 3 residues ahead of where the CDR3 ends, so the germline J gene completes it. This CDR3 region has 12 residues. Germline CDR1 DFQATT, CDR2 SNEGSKA (reference sequence).

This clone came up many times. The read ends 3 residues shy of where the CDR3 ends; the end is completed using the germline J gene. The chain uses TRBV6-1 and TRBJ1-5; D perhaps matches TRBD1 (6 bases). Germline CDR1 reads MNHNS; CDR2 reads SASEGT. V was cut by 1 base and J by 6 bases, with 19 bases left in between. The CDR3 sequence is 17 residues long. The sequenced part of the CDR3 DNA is TGTGCCAGCAGTGAAGACAGGGTAGGTTTAAAGGGTCAGCCC. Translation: CASSEDRVGLKGQP. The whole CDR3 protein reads CASSEDRVGLKGQPQHF.